This TCR beta chain derives from a study of CD8 T cells in Susac syndrome. An input of about 0.5 to 1 ug of RNA was subjected to reverse transcription using random hexamers. TCRdb called the immunoSEQ multiplex PCR reads again in MiXCR, with one record for every CDR3 protein. The data contain 100,000 or so distinct CDR3 sequences, about 94% of them singletons. The clonotype was recovered from a human donor with Susac syndrome. Material: CD4+ T cells from PBMCs.

The CDR3 reads CASSLTAQKTEEQYF. The CDR3 DNA reads as TGCGCCAGCAGCTTGACAGCCCAGAAGACGGAAGAGCAGTACTTC. The gene calls are TRBV5-1 and TRBJ2-7; D unclear. CDR3 size: 15 residues. V was trimmed by 1 base and J by 7 bases, leaving 18 bases between them. Germline CDR1 and CDR2: SGHRS and YFSETQ.